This T cell receptor (beta chain) came from a study of beta chain features in type 1 diabetes. Study-wide results and caveats: Healthy donors had naive, central memory and Treg TCRB repertoires that appeared less similar than those seen among patients. Moderately but significantly shorter TCRB CDR3s were found in Type 1 diabetes patients in all four CD4+ subsets.

Blood was collected once per donor into heparin, averaging approximately 0.11 L. Only a few counts were recorded for this clone. The antigen remains unidentified. Sequencing targeted expressed TCRB transcripts, as all isolated RNA had been reverse transcribed. There were around 3.5 million reads on average in the naive, central memory and regulatory T cell samples. Data came from immunoSEQ multiplex PCR; TCRdb stores just in-frame clones and leaves some out. The sample carries around 280,000 clones, about 15% recorded once. Germline CDR1 and CDR2: SGHTA and FQGNSA. Between the trimmed V and J ends, which lost 5 bases and 1 base, there was a span of 20 bases. CDR3 length: 17 residues.

Sequencing input: naive CD4+ T cells from blood. V is TRBV7-2 and J is TRBJ1-1; a possible D gene is TRBD1 (5 bases). This sequence originates from a man aged 18 to 29 with type 1 diabetes. The CDR3 nucleotides read TGTGCCAGCAGCGAACTACTGGGGCGGGGGGAGAACACTGAAGCTTTCTTT. It is translated as CASSELLGRGENTEAFF.